This note documents a single T cell receptor (beta chain) sequence. No antigen is known for it. Trimming removed 4 bases at V and 0 bases at J, with 9 bases between. The germline V gene has CDR1 SNHLY and CDR2 FYNNEI. The CDR3 has 14 residues. Target depth was 1 in 200,000 to 1 in 1 million T cells, about 10x per clonotype. Clones were sequenced by immunoSEQ multiplex PCR, and TCRdb holds only the in-frame ones, with some missing. The sample holds just over 35,000 clones, 60% to 80% seen once. These data belong to a study of cytotoxic CD8 clonotypes in ibrutinib-treated CLL. Study-level background: Complete response was seen in 2 patients and partial in some 25; around twelve progressed and some 14 stayed remitted after a median around 64 months. Study-level points and caveats: Public clonotypes showed up rarely, and on treatment they shrank or held steady.

The chain couples TRBV2 to TRBJ1-1, with unresolved D. This material consisted of PBMCs, taken at disease progression, from a patient treated with ibrutinib. The origin of this receptor is a human donor with chronic lymphocytic leukemia. This CDR3 is CASSGERMNTEAFF. The DNA for the CDR3 is TGTGCCAGCAGTGGAGAGAGGATGAACACTGAAGCTTTCTTT.